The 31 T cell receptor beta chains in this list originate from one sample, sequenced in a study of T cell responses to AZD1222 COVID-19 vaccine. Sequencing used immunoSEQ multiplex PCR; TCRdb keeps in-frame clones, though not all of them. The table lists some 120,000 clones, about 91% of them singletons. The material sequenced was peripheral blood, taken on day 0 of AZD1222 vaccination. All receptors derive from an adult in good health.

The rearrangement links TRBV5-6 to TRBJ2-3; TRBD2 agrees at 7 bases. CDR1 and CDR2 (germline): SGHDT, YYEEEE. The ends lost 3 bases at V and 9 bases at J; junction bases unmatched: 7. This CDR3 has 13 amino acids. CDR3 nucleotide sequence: TGTGCCAGCAGCTCGACACTAGCGCCAACGCAGTATTTT. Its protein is CASSSTLAPTQYF.

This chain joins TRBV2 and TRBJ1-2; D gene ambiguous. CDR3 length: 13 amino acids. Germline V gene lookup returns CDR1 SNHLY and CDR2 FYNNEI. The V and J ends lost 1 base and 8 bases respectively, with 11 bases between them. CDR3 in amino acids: CASSEEAATGYTF. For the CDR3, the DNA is TGTGCCAGCAGTGAAGAGGCGGCGACCGGCTACACCTTC.

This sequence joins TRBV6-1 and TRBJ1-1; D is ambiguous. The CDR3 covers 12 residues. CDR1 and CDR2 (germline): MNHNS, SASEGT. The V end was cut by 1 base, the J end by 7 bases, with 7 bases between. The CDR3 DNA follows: TGTGCCAGCAGTGAAGTCCCAGGTGAAGCTTTCTTT. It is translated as CASSEVPGEAFF.

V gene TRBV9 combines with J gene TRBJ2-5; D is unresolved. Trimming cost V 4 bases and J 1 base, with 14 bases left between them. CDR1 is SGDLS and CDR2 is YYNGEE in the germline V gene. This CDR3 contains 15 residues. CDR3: CASSLDRQLQETQYF. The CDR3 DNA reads TGTGCCAGCAGCCTAGATAGGCAGCTCCAAGAGACCCAGTACTTC.

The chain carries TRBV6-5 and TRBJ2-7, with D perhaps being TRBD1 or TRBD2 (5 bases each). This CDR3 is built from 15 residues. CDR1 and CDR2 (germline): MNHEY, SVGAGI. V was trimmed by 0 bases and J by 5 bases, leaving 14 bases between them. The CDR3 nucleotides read TGTGCCAGCAGTTACTCGAGGTCAGGGAGCAACGAGCAGTACTTC. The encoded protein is CASSYSRSGSNEQYF.

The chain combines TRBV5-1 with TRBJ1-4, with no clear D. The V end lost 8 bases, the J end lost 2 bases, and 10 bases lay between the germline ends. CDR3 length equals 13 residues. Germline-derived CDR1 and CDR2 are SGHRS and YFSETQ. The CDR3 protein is CASSVVTNEKLFF. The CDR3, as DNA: TGCGCCAGTTCGGTCGTGACTAATGAAAAACTGTTTTTT.

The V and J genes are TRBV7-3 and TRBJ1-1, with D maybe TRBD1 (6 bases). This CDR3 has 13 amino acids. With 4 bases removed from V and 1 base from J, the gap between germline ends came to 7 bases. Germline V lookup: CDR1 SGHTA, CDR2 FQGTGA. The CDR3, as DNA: TGTGCCAGCAGCTCGGACAGGAACACTGAAGCTTTCTTT. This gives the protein CASSSDRNTEAFF.

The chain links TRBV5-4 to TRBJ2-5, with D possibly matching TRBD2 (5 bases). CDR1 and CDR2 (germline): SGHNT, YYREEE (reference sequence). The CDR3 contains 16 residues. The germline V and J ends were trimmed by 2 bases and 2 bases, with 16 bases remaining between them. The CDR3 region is CASSFQRAAVQETQYF. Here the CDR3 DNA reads TGTGCCAGCAGCTTCCAGAGAGCGGCAGTTCAAGAGACCCAGTACTTC.

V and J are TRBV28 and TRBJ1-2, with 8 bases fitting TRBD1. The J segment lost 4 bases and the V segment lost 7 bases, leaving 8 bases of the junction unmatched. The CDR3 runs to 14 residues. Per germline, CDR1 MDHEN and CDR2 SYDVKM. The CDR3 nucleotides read TGTGCCAGCAACAGGCAGGGGGCTGGCTATGGCTACACCTTC. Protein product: CASNRQGAGYGYTF.

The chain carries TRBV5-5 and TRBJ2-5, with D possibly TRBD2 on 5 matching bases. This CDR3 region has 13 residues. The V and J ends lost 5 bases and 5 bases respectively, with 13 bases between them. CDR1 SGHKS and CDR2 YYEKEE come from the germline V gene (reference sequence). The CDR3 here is CASRLFGEETQYF. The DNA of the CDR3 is TGTGCCAGCAGATTATTCGGGGAGGAGACCCAGTACTTC. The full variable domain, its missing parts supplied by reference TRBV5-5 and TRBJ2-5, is DAGVTQSPTHLIKTRGQQVTLRCSPISGHKSVSWYQQVLGQGPQFIFQYYEKEERGRGNFPDRFSARQFPNYSSELNVNALLLGDSALYLCASRLFGEETQYFGPGTRLLVL.

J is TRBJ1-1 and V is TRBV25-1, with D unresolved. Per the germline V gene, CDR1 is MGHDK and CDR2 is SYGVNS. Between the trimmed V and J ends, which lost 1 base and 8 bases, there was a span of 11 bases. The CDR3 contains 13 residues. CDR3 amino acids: CASSELWVPEAFF. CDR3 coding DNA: TGTGCCAGCAGTGAATTGTGGGTACCCGAAGCTTTCTTT.

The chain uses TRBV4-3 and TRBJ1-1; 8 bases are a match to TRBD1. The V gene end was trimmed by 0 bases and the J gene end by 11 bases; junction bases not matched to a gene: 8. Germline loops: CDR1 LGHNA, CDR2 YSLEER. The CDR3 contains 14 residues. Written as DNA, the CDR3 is TGCGCCAGCAGCCAAGACCGCAGGGGGCTGAGGGCTTTCTTT. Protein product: CASSQDRRGLRAFF.

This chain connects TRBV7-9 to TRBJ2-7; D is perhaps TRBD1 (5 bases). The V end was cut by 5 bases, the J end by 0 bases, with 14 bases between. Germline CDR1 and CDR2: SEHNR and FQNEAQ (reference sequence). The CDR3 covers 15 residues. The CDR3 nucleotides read TGTGCCAGCAGCGGTACAGGTTCTAGCTCCTACGAGCAGTACTTC. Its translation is CASSGTGSSSYEQYF.

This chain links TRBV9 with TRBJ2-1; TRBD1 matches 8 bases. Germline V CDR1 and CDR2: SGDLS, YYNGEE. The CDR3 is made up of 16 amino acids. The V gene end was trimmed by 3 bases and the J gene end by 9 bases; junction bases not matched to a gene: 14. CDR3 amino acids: CASSATGDPRSSEQFF. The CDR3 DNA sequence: TGTGCCAGCAGCGCGACAGGGGACCCTCGATCCAGTGAGCAGTTCTTC.

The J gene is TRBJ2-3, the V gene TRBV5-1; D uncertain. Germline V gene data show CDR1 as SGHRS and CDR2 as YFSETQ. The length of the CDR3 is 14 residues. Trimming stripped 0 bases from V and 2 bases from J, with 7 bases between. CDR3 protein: CASSLVGYTDTQYF. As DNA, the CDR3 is TGCGCCAGCAGCTTGGTGGGGTACACAGATACGCAGTATTTT.

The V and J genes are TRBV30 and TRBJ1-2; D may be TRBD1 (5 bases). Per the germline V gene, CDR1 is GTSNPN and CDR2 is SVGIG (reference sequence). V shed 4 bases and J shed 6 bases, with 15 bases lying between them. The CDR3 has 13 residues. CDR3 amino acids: CAWNSGDADGYTF. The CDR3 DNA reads TGTGCCTGGAACTCTGGGGACGCTGATGGCTACACCTTC.

The CDR3 reads CASSLAGASGNTIYF. The CDR3 coding sequence is TGTGCCAGCAGCTTAGCGGGAGCTTCTGGAAACACCATATATTTT. The genes are TRBV7-2 and TRBJ1-3; D ambiguous. V lost 0 bases and J 1 base, leaving 7 bases between the germline ends. The CDR3 runs to 15 residues. CDR1 SGHTA and CDR2 FQGNSA come from the germline V gene.

In DNA form, the CDR3 reads TGTGCCAGCAGTTACGGGGGCCACCTGAACACTGAAGCTTTCTTT. Its protein product is CASSYGGHLNTEAFF. This chain uses TRBV6-5 with TRBJ1-1; weak D call: TRBD1 (6 bases). The V gene lost 2 bases and the J gene lost 0 bases, with 10 bases spanning the gap. CDR1 is MNHEY and CDR2 is SVGAGI in the germline V gene. The CDR3 extends over 15 amino acids.

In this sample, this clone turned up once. The CDR3 spells CASSSRDRGMYEQYF. The CDR3 DNA reads TGTGCCAGCAGCTCCCGAGACAGGGGTATGTACGAGCAGTACTTC. V gene TRBV7-6 combines with J gene TRBJ2-7; 8 bases align to TRBD1. The CDR3 has 15 residues. The V gene's germline CDR1 is SGHVS and CDR2 FNYEAQ. The V and J ends lost 4 bases and 4 bases, in that order; junction bases with no gene match: 9. Supplemented by reference TRBV7-6 and TRBJ2-7, the full variable domain reads GAGVSQSPRYKVTKRGQDVALRCDPISGHVSLYWYRQALGQGPEFLTYFNYEAQQDKSGLPNDRFSAERPEGSISTLTIQRTEQRDSAMYRCASSSRDRGMYEQYFGPGTRLTVT.

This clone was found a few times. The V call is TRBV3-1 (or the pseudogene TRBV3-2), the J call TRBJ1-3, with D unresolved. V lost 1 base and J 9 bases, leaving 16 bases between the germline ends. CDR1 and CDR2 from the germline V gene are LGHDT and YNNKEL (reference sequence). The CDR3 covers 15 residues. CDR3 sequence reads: CASSQGGRALGTIYF. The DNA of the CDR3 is TGTGCCAGCAGCCAAGGCGGTCGGGCACTGGGCACCATATATTTT.

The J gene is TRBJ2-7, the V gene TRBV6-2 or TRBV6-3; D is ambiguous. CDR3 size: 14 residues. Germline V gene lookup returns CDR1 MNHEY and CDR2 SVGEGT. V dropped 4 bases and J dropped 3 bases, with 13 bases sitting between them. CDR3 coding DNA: TGTGCCAGCAGTTCGGGCCCGGCCAACTACGAGCAGTACTTC. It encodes CASSSGPANYEQYF.

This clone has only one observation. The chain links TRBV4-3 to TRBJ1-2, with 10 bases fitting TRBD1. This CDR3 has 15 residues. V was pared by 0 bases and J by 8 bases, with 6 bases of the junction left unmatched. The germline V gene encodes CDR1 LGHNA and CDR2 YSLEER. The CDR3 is CASSQDGTTGGGYTF. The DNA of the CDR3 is TGCGCCAGCAGCCAAGATGGGACGACAGGGGGCGGCTACACCTTC.

The CDR3 loop is CASSLKQAYEQYF. CDR3 nucleotides: TGTGCCAGCAGCTTGAAGCAGGCCTACGAGCAGTACTTC. This chain connects TRBV5-4 to TRBJ2-7; D is ambiguous. CDR1 and CDR2 (germline): SGHNT, YYREEE (reference sequence). There are 13 residues in the CDR3. V shed 1 base and J shed 2 bases, with 7 bases lying between them. The full variable domain, with the rest looked up from reference TRBV5-4 and TRBJ2-7, is ETGVTQSPTHLIKTRGQQVTLRCSSQSGHNTVSWYQQALGQGPQFIFQYYREEENGRGNFPPRFSGLQFPNYSSELNVNALELDDSALYLCASSLKQAYEQYFGPGTRLTVT.

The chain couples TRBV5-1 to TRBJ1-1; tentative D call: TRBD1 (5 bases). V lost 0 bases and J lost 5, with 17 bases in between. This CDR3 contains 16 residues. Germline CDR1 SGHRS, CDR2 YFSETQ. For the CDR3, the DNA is TGCGCCAGCAGCTTGGTTGCCCGGCAGGGTGGAACTGAAGCTTTCTTT. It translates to CASSLVARQGGTEAFF.

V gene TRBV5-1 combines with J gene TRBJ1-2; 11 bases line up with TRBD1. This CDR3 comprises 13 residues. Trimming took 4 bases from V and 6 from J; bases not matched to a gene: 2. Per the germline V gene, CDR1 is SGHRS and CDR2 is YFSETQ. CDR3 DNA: TGCGCCAGCAGCACGGGACAGGGGGATGGCTACACCTTC. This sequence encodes CASSTGQGDGYTF.

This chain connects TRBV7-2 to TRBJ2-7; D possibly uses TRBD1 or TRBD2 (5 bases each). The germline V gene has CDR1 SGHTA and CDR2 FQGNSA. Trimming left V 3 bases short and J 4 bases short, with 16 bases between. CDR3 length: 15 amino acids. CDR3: CASSFRGGEGYEQYF. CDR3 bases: TGTGCCAGCAGCTTCCGGGGTGGCGAGGGGTACGAGCAGTACTTC.

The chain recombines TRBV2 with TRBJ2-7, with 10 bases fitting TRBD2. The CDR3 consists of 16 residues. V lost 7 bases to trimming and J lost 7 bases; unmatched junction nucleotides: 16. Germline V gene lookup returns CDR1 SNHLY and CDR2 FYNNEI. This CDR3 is CASTRQPGLARGEQYF. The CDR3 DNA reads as TGTGCCAGCACCCGCCAGCCGGGACTAGCGCGAGGGGAGCAGTACTTC.

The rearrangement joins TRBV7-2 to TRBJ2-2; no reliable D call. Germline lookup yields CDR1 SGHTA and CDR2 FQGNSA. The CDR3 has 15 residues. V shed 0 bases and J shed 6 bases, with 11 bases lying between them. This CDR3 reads CASSLAEIGSGELFF. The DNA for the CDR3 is TGTGCCAGCAGCTTAGCTGAGATAGGGTCCGGGGAGCTGTTTTTT.

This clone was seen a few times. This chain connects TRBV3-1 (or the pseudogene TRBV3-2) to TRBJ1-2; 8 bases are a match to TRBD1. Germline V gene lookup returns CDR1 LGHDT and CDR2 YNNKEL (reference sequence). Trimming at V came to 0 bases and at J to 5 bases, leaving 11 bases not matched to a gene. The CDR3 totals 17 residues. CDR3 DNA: TGTGCCAGCAGCCAAGATATCGGACAGGGAGTCCTTTATGGCTACACCTTC. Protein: CASSQDIGQGVLYGYTF.

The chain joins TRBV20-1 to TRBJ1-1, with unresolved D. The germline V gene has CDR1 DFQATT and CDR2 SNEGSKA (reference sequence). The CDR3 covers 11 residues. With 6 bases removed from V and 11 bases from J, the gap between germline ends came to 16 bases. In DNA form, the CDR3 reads TGCAGTGCACCCGGGGTTCTGAAGGCTTTCTTT. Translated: CSAPGVLKAFF.

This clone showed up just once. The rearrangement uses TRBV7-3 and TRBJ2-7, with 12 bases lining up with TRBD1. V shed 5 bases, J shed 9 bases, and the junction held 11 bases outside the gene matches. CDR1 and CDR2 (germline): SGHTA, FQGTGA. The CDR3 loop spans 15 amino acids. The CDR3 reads CASSVQGQGAPRQYF. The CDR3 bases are TGTGCCAGCAGCGTCCAGGGACAGGGGGCGCCTCGGCAGTACTTC.